The 26 T cell receptor beta chains below were found in one sample sequenced in a study of T cells after somatic rescue of genetic block. The assay was immunoSEQ multiplex PCR, and TCRdb's table has in-frame clones only and misses some. Of under 8,500 clones in the sample, 65% to 90% were seen once. The sequencing sample was made of peripheral blood mononuclear cells (PBMCs). These receptors originate from a boy between 10 and 17 years old.

The rearrangement links TRBV28 to TRBJ1-5; perhaps TRBD1 as D (5 bases). V was shortened by 5 bases and J by 9 bases, with 17 bases between the two germline ends. Germline CDR1 reads MDHEN; CDR2 reads SYDVKM. The CDR3 loop spans 14 amino acids. CDR3 bases: TGTGCCAGCAGTCCGCACGGGGCCAGTCGGCCCCAGCATTTT. It translates to CASSPHGASRPQHF.

The chain links TRBV6-5 to TRBJ1-5; D remains unclear. The germline gives CDR1 MNHEY, CDR2 SVGAGI. The CDR3 consists of 14 residues. The ends were cut back, 8 bases at V and 3 bases at J, with 14 bases in the middle. The CDR3 DNA sequence: TGTGCCAGCGCGGTCGGACTCAACAATCAGCCCCAGCATTTT. This sequence encodes CASAVGLNNQPQHF.

The count of this clone is one. CDR3 coding DNA: TGTGCCAGCAGCGTAAGGGTAGCGGGACGGGAGCTGTTTTTT. It encodes CASSVRVAGRELFF. The chain couples TRBV9 to TRBJ2-2; 8 bases agree with TRBD2. Germline loops: CDR1 SGDLS, CDR2 YYNGEE. V shed 1 base, J shed 9 bases, and the junction held 5 bases outside the gene matches. The CDR3 is 14 residues long.

The chain joins TRBV2 to TRBJ2-7; the match to TRBD1 covers 7 bases. V was clipped by 6 bases and J by 3 bases; unmatched bases: 5. Germline V gene lookup returns CDR1 SNHLY and CDR2 FYNNEI. The CDR3 loop spans 13 amino acids. CDR3 DNA sequence: TGTGCCAGCAGCTTAGCAGGGGGCTACGAGCAGTACTTC. Encoded protein: CASSLAGGYEQYF.

V gene TRBV6-5 combines with J gene TRBJ1-6; no definite D call. Germline assignment: CDR1 MNHEY and CDR2 SVGAGI. V was trimmed by 0 bases and J by 13 bases, leaving 10 bases between them. The length of the CDR3 is 13 residues. The CDR3 nucleotides are TGTGCCAGCAGTTACTCGGGGTCAGCCCCCCTCCACTTT. Translating gives CASSYSGSAPLHF.

The chain carries TRBV9 and TRBJ2-1; no clear D. V was pared by 0 bases and J by 4 bases, with 14 bases between. Germline CDR1 SGDLS, CDR2 YYNGEE. The length of the CDR3 is 16 residues. CDR3 coding DNA: TGTGCCAGCAGCGTAGGAGGTCGGTCGGCTTACAATGAGCAGTTCTTC. It yields the protein CASSVGGRSAYNEQFF.

The CDR3 DNA reads as TGTGCCAGCAGCTTAAGTCAGAGCTCCTACGAGCAGTACTTC. Translating gives CASSLSQSSYEQYF. V gene TRBV7-9 combines with J gene TRBJ2-7; D gene ambiguous. The ends were cut back, 2 bases at V and 0 bases at J, with 8 bases in the middle. The CDR3 is 14 amino acids. Germline-derived CDR1 and CDR2 are SEHNR and FQNEAQ (reference sequence).

V gene TRBV4-3 combines with J gene TRBJ2-7; D remains ambiguous. The ends were cut back, 0 bases at V and 0 bases at J, with 21 bases in the middle. CDR3 size: 19 residues. The germline V gene encodes CDR1 LGHNA and CDR2 YSLEER. The CDR3 DNA reads TGCGCCAGCAGCCAAGATAATTCCCCGTCCGCGGTCAGCTCCTACGAGCAGTACTTC. Protein product: CASSQDNSPSAVSSYEQYF.

This clone was detected only once. The chain couples TRBV5-1 to TRBJ2-4, with D perhaps matching TRBD1 (6 bases). Trimming stripped 4 bases from V and 6 bases from J, with 20 bases between. The CDR3 loop spans 16 amino acids. Germline V gene data show CDR1 as SGHRS and CDR2 as YFSETQ. CDR3 bases: TGCGCCAGCAGCACACCGACAGGACACCAATCAAACATTCAGTACTTC. Translating gives CASSTPTGHQSNIQYF. The variable domain in full, with the rest retrieved from reference TRBV5-1 and TRBJ2-4, is KAGVTQTPRYLIKTRGQQVTLSCSPISGHRSVSWYQQTPGQGLQFLFEYFSETQRNKGNFPGRFSGRQFSNSRSEMNVSTLELGDSALYLCASSTPTGHQSNIQYFGAGTRLSVL.

The rearrangement links TRBV10-1 to TRBJ2-7; TRBD1 is a possible D gene (5 bases). The CDR3 loop spans 13 amino acids. Germline CDR1 reads WNHNN; CDR2 reads SYGVQD (reference sequence). The V end lost 2 bases, the J end lost 6 bases, and 11 bases lay between the germline ends. This CDR3 is CASSEVWGGEQYF. The CDR3 coding sequence is TGCGCCAGCAGTGAGGTGTGGGGCGGCGAGCAGTACTTC.

The CDR3: CASSDTDRGVAKNIQYF. CDR3 nucleotides: TGTGCCAGCAGCGATACGGACAGGGGGGTAGCCAAAAACATTCAGTACTTC. J is TRBJ2-4 and V is TRBV11-1, with 10 bases matching TRBD1. CDR1 SGHAT and CDR2 FQDESV come from the germline V gene (reference sequence). The CDR3 sequence is 17 residues long. After removal of 5 bases from V and 0 bases from J, the junction contained 7 bases not matched to a gene.

This chain uses TRBV6-6 with TRBJ2-6; no clear D gene. The CDR3 consists of 12 residues. Germline V lookup: CDR1 MNHNY, CDR2 SVGAGI (reference sequence). The V and J ends lost 10 bases and 2 bases respectively, with 6 bases between them. CDR3 amino acids: CATRAGANVLTF. CDR3 coding DNA: TGTGCCACTCGCGCTGGGGCCAACGTCCTGACTTTC.

V is TRBV9 and J is TRBJ2-2; D call uncertain. V was shortened by 0 bases and J by 7 bases, with 7 bases between the two germline ends. Looked up from germline, CDR1 is SGDLS and CDR2 is YYNGEE. This CDR3 region has 13 residues. The DNA for the CDR3 is TGTGCCAGCAGCGTAGAGTTGGGCGGGGAGCTGTTTTTT. It specifies CASSVELGGELFF.

This clone was seen a single time. A read error is likely here: a far larger clone is one base away. V gene TRBV5-1 combines with J gene TRBJ2-7; 7 nucleotides line up with TRBD1. Germline loops: CDR1 SGHRS, CDR2 YFSETQ. The CDR3 sequence is 14 residues long. Losses at the gene ends were 5 bases for V and 3 bases for J; bases not matched to a gene: 8. CDR3 nucleotide sequence: TGCGCCAGCAGTAACGTGGGACAGAGCTACGAGCAGTACTTC. It codes for CASSNVGQSYEQYF.

V gene TRBV2 combines with J gene TRBJ1-5; D uncertain. Per the germline V gene, CDR1 is SNHLY and CDR2 is FYNNEI. The CDR3 loop spans 13 amino acids. The V gene lost 7 bases and the J gene lost 6 bases, with 13 bases spanning the gap. The DNA for the CDR3 is TGTGCCAGCAAGGTAATGGGCCCTCAGCCCCAGCATTTT. Translation gives CASKVMGPQPQHF. Full variable domain (remainder filled in from reference TRBV2 and TRBJ1-5): EPEVTQTPSHQVTQMGQEVILRCVPISNHLYFYWYRQILGQKVEFLVSFYNNEISEKSEIFDDQFSVERPDGSNFTLKIRSTKLEDSAMYFCASKVMGPQPQHFGDGTRLSIL.

This chain joins TRBV28 and TRBJ2-5; TRBD2 matches at 10 bases. The V and J ends lost 3 bases and 0 bases, in that order; junction bases with no gene match: 10. Looked up from germline, CDR1 is MDHEN and CDR2 is SYDVKM. The CDR3 is 18 amino acids. This chain's CDR3 is CASSFLAGAALNQETQYF. The CDR3 DNA follows: TGTGCCAGCAGTTTCCTAGCGGGGGCCGCCCTAAACCAAGAGACCCAGTACTTC.

This chain uses TRBV28 with TRBJ2-7; 12 bases are shared with TRBD2. J gave up 0 bases and V 7 bases, and 13 bases lay outside the gene matches. The CDR3 length is 18 residues. CDR1 and CDR2 (germline): MDHEN, SYDVKM. The DNA for the CDR3 is TGTGCCAGCACCTCGACTAGCGGGAGTCCTAGGGGCTCCTACGAGCAGTACTTC. It yields the protein CASTSTSGSPRGSYEQYF.

This clone has a single count. The gene calls are TRBV13 and TRBJ2-5, with 7 bases aligning to TRBD1. With V trimmed by 5 bases and J by 2 bases, 5 bases remained unmatched. CDR1 is PRHDT, CDR2 FYEKMQ, per germline (reference sequence). The CDR3 runs to 14 residues. Written as DNA, the CDR3 is TGTGCCAGCAGCCGTACGGGACAGCAAGAGACCCAGTACTTC. Translated, it gives CASSRTGQQETQYF.

In its sample, this clone was seen a few times. The rearrangement uses TRBV6-4 and TRBJ1-5; D remains ambiguous. V shed 6 bases and J shed 0 bases, with 21 bases lying between them. The CDR3 contains 18 residues. Per the germline V gene, CDR1 is MRHNA and CDR2 is SNTAGT. CDR3 nucleotides: TGTGCCAGCAGAGAGCGCAAGGGTGGGTTGGGTAGCAATCAGCCCCAGCATTTT. Residues: CASRERKGGLGSNQPQHF.

The count of this clone is one. J is TRBJ2-3 and V is TRBV7-9, with D perhaps matching TRBD2 (6 bases). From germline, CDR1 is SEHNR and CDR2 FQNEAQ (reference sequence). This CDR3 has 18 residues. Trimming shortened V by 0 bases and J by 2 bases, and 18 bases separated the two germline ends. CDR3 in amino acids: CASSLAPRFLRDTDTQYF. The DNA for the CDR3 is TGTGCCAGCAGCTTAGCGCCGAGATTTTTGCGGGACACAGATACGCAGTATTTT.

This clone was seen more than once but under ten times. The chain uses TRBV28 and TRBJ2-7; TRBD2 aligns across 8 bases. Germline lookup yields CDR1 MDHEN and CDR2 SYDVKM. The CDR3 contains 15 residues. J lost 2 bases, V lost 6 bases, and 9 bases had no gene match. CDR3: CASRLGGRPTYEQYF. CDR3 nucleotide sequence: TGTGCCAGCAGGCTTGGCGGGAGGCCCACCTACGAGCAGTACTTC. Filled out from reference TRBV28 and TRBJ2-7, the complete variable domain reads DVKVTQSSRYLVKRTGEKVFLECVQDMDHENMFWYRQDPGLGLRLIYFSYDVKMKEKGDIPEGYSVSREKKERFSLILESASTNQTSMYLCASRLGGRPTYEQYFGPGTRLTVT.

The CDR3: CASSWTGQGIQPQHF. The DNA of the CDR3 is TGTGCCAGTAGCTGGACGGGACAGGGAATCCAGCCCCAGCATTTT. This chain joins TRBV19 and TRBJ1-5; 9 nucleotides align to TRBD1. This CDR3 has 15 residues. Trimming cost V 6 bases and J 7 bases; bases outside gene matches: 10. From germline, CDR1 is LNHDA and CDR2 SQIVND (reference sequence).

The J gene is TRBJ2-3, the V gene TRBV11-2, with D hard to call. Germline values: CDR1 SGHAT, CDR2 FQNNGV. Deletions cut 5 bases from V and 5 bases from J, with 8 bases between. The CDR3 extends over 12 amino acids. In DNA, the CDR3 is TGTGCCAGCAGCCACACGGAAGATACGCAGTATTTT. This sequence encodes CASSHTEDTQYF.

The J gene is TRBJ1-3, the V gene TRBV7-2; tentatively, D is TRBD1 (5 bases). The germline CDR1 and CDR2 sequences are SGHTA and FQGNSA. V was trimmed by 2 bases and J by 2 bases, leaving 10 bases between them. This CDR3 spans 15 amino acids. In DNA form, the CDR3 reads TGTGCCAGCAGCTTATCCTGGGGGACTGGAAACACCATATATTTT. Its translation is CASSLSWGTGNTIYF.

The CDR3 sequence is CASSPTGSGTGELFF. DNA of the CDR3: TGTGCCAGTAGTCCGACAGGGTCGGGCACCGGGGAGCTGTTTTTT. V usage is TRBV19 and J usage is TRBJ2-2; 7 bases line up with TRBD1. CDR1 and CDR2 from the germline V gene are LNHDA and SQIVND (reference sequence). The CDR3 has 15 amino acids. V was pared by 5 bases and J by 4 bases, with 7 bases of the junction left unmatched.

This clone was seen only once. The rearrangement uses TRBV7-9 and TRBJ2-1; 11 bases fit TRBD2. The ends lost 1 base at V and 8 bases at J; junction bases unmatched: 10. The CDR3 sequence is 17 residues long. Germline CDR1 SEHNR, CDR2 FQNEAQ (reference sequence). The CDR3 region is CASSLVAGGPPHDEQFF. CDR3 DNA sequence: TGTGCCAGCAGCTTAGTAGCGGGGGGGCCCCCGCACGATGAGCAGTTCTTC.